There are a few counts of the clone carrying this T cell receptor beta chain. MiXCR, applied by TCRdb to the RT-PCR reads, yields one record per CDR3 protein. The table shows under 200,000 distinct CDR3 sequences, with roughly 11% occurring only once. These data originate in a study of response to subunit inactivated influenza vaccine. V was pared by 3 bases and J by 8 bases, with 13 bases of the junction left unmatched. Per the germline V gene, CDR1 is LGHNA and CDR2 is YNFKEQ. There are 16 residues in the CDR3. The source is a man between 45 and 60 years old who received an inactivated influenza vaccine. This chain uses TRBV4-2 with TRBJ2-1; 7 bases line up with TRBD2. The sample consisted of non-naive T cells sorted from PBMCs, taken roughly 48 days after vaccination. The DNA of the CDR3 is TGTGCCAGCAGCCATCAATATCTACGGGGGGAGTATGAGCAGTTCTTC. This gives the protein CASSHQYLRGEYEQFF.